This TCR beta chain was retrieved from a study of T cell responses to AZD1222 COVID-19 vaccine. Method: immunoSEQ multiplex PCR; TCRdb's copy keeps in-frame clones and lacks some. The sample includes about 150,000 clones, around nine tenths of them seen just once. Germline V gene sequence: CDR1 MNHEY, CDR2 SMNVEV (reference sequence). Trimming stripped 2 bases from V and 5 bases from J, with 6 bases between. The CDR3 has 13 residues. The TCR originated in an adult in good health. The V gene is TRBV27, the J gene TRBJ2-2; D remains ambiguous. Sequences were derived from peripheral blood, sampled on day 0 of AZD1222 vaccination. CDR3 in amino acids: CASSLVRTGELFF. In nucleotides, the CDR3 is TGTGCCAGCAGTTTAGTGAGAACCGGGGAGCTGTTTTTT.